A selection of T cell receptor beta chains follows, all from one sample in a study of cytomegalovirus exposure and HLA in healthy donors. Sequencing used immunoSEQ multiplex PCR; TCRdb keeps in-frame clones, though not all of them. The sample records more than 100,000 clones, roughly 73% being singletons. The sample consisted of PBMCs. The receptors come from a male donor in good health and CMV-seronegative. Both conserved end residues are part of each CDR3. Each record gives: V gene, D gene, clone size, J gene, CDR3 DNA, CDR3 protein. A D gene is named only where the DNA matches it firmly. Clone size, where shown, is once, few, many, or a class for clones that have expanded.

TRBV6-5	TRBD2	-	TRBJ2-2	TGTGCCAGCAGCCGCGGGGGGAACACCGGGGAGCTGTTTTTT	CASSRGGNTGELFF
TRBV9	TRBD1	-	TRBJ1-3	TGTGCCAGCAGCGAGAGGACAGGGGCGGGAAACACCATATATTTT	CASSERTGAGNTIYF
TRBV5-1	TRBD1	-	TRBJ2-5	TGCGCCAGCAGCGATGGGACAGGGGGAAGGCGAGAGACCCAGTACTTC	CASSDGTGGRRETQYF
TRBV10-3	-	-	TRBJ1-1	TGTGCCATCAGTGAGTCGAGGCCCGGACAGGAAGCTTTCTTT	CAISESRPGQEAFF
TRBV18	-	-	TRBJ2-7	TGTGCCAGCTCAAGGGACGGGACTTCCGAGCAGTACTTC	CASSRDGTSEQYF
TRBV10-1	-	-	TRBJ2-5	TGCGCCAGCAGTGAGTCGAGAAGGGGGACCCAGTACTTC	CASSESRRGTQYF
TRBV29-1	TRBD1	-	TRBJ2-7	TGCAGCGCATCACAGGGGGGCTACGAGCAGTACTTC	CSASQGGYEQYF
TRBV2	-	once	TRBJ2-3	TGTGCCAGCAGCGGGGACTTGCCCCGTACGCAGTATTTT	CASSGDLPRTQYF
TRBV7-9	-	-	TRBJ2-1	TGTGCCAGCAGTCAAAGGGTTACGGGACATTTGAGCTCCTACAATGAGCAGTTCTTC	CASSQRVTGHLSSYNEQFF
TRBV19	-	-	TRBJ1-2	TGTGCCAGTAGTATAGGTTGGACAGAGAGTAACTATGGCTACACCTTC	CASSIGWTESNYGYTF
TRBV11-3	-	-	TRBJ2-6	TGTGCCAGCAGCCCTACTGGGGCCAACGTCCTGACTTTC	CASSPTGANVLTF
TRBV15	-	-	TRBJ2-7	TGTGCCACCAGCCAGGGCACCTCCTACGAGCAGTACTTC	CATSQGTSYEQYF
TRBV5-5	TRBD1	few	TRBJ1-4	TGTGCCAGCAGCTGGGACAGGGCAACTAATGAAAAACTGTTTTTT	CASSWDRATNEKLFF
TRBV29-1	TRBD1	-	TRBJ1-3	TGCAGCGTTCTAGGGGGCGGCGGCTCTGGAAGCACCATATATTTT	CSVLGGGGSGSTIYF
TRBV6-5	TRBD2	-	TRBJ2-2	TGTGCCAGCAGTTATGGACGGGGGGGCTTGGCCGGGGAGCTGTTTTTT	CASSYGRGGLAGELFF
TRBV9	-	-	TRBJ1-6	TGTGCCAGCAGCGTAGTCAGGGTTTCCAATAATTCACCCCTCCACTTT	CASSVVRVSNNSPLHF
TRBV7-2	TRBD2	-	TRBJ2-1	TGTGCCAGCAGCTTTCAATCCGGGGGGGCGGGCTACAATGAGCAGTTCTTC	CASSFQSGGAGYNEQFF
TRBV5-6	-	-	TRBJ1-2	TGTGCCAGCAGCCTCGGGGGAAGCACTAACTATGGCTACACCTTC	CASSLGGSTNYGYTF
TRBV4-1	TRBD1	once	TRBJ2-5	TGCGCCAGCAGCCAAGGACAGGGGGGGGAGACCCAGTACTTC	CASSQGQGGETQYF
TRBV7-9	-	-	TRBJ1-5	TGTTCCAGCAGCTTCGGAGGTCAGCCCCAGCATTTT	CSSSFGGQPQHF
TRBV9	TRBD2	-	TRBJ2-1	TGTGCCAGCAGAGAAGCCTCCAGCGGGGGAGGCAATGAGCAGTTCTTC	CASREASSGGGNEQFF
TRBV30	TRBD2	-	TRBJ2-3	TGTGCCTGGAGTTTTCTAGCGGGGGGTGGAGATACGCAGTATTTT	CAWSFLAGGGDTQYF
TRBV7-9	-	-	TRBJ2-7	TGTGCCAGCAGCTTAGCAGGGGGACCAAGCGAGCAGTACTTC	CASSLAGGPSEQYF
TRBV30	-	once	TRBJ1-6	TGTGCCTGGAGTGTCAGCGGATTCTATAATTCACCCCTCCACTTT	CAWSVSGFYNSPLHF
TRBV6-5	-	-	TRBJ1-5	TGTGCCACCCGTCGGACAGTCGATCAGCCCCAGCATTTT	CATRRTVDQPQHF
TRBV6-5	TRBD1	few	TRBJ2-7	TGTGCCAGCAGACCACAGGGGCACGAGCAGTACTTC	CASRPQGHEQYF
TRBV30	-	-	TRBJ1-2	TGTGCCTGGAGTGTAGGAGTGCGCTACACCTTC	CAWSVGVRYTF